This T cell receptor beta chain stems from a study of cytomegalovirus exposure and HLA in healthy donors. Study results and limitations: Sequencing likely generated an artifact that appeared as a cluster of highly shared sequence variants. Several V segments, TRBV6-2 and TRBV6-3 among them, could not be told apart and were dropped. The study designated some 180 TCR beta chains cytomegalovirus-associated.

The V gene's germline CDR1 is SGHAT and CDR2 FQNNGV. CDR3 size: 15 residues. V was trimmed by 5 bases and J by 4 bases, leaving 15 bases between them. With regard to this clone: Its antigen is not identified.

This PCR relied on a set of 60 Vbeta primers and 13 Jbeta primers. TCRdb keeps only in-frame clones here, not all; method: immunoSEQ multiplex PCR. The table lists under 200,000 clones, roughly 85% of them singletons, with under 2.5% in the top ten. The specimen was PBMCs. This sequence was found in a man aged 35 to 55 in good health and CMV-seronegative. This chain connects TRBV11-2 to TRBJ2-1; maybe TRBD1 (6 bases). CDR3 DNA sequence: TGTGCCAGCAGCAGACTCCCGGGACAATACAATGAGCAGTTCTTC. Translated, it gives CASSRLPGQYNEQFF.